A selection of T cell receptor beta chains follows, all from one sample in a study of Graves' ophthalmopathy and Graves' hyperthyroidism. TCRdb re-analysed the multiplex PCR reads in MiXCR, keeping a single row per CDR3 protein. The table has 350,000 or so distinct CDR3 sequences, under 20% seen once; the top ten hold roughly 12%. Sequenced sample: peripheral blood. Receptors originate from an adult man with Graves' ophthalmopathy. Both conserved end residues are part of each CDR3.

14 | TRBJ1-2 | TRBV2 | CASSVGLVDYGYTF
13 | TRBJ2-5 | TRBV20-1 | CSAEGLGDETQYF
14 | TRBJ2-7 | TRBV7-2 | CASSLGRAVYEQYF
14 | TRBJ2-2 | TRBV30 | CAWSVLMNTGELFF
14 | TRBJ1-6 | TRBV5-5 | CASSLGAQNSPLHF
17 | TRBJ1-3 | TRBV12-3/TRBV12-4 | CASSLALGTDSGNTIYF
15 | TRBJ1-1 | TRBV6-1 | CASSEGLRGGTEAFF
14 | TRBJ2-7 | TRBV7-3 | CASSLGAGNGVQYF
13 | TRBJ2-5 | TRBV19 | CASSITDEETQYF
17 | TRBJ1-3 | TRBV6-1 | CASSVLDSKASGNTIYF
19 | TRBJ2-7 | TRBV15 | CATSRDLGDSLASSYEQYF
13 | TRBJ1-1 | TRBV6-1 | CASRPRGNTEAFF
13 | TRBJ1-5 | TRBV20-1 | CSATLRGNQPQHF
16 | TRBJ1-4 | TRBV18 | CASSPTTGTVNEKLFF
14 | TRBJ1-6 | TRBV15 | CATRRGQGFSPLHF
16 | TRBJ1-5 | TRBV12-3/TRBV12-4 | CASIPGTGYSNQPQHF
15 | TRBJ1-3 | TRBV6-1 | CASSKGTGTGNTIYF
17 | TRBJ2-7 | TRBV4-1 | CASSQDRSQTWTYEQYF
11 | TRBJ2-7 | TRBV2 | CASGLAGGPHF
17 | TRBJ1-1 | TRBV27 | CASSLSLNLVGDTEAFF
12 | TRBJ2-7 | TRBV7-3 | CASSSISYEQYF
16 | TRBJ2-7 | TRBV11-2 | CASSLHEASGRDEQYF
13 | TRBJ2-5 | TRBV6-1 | CASSPVIQETQYF
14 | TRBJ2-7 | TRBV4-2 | CASSLERESSEQYF
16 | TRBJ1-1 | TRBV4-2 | CASSQDGPEGRTEAFF
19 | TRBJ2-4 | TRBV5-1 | CASSLAGLAGAGAKNIQYF
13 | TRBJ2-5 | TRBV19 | CASKLDGQETQYF
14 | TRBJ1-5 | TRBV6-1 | CASSESRGAQPQHF
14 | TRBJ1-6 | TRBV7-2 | CASSLEGGNSPLHF
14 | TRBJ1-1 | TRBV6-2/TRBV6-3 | CASSYVGQATEAFF
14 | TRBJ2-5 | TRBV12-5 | CASGLSGGQETQYF
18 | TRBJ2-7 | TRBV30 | CAWSTPTSGSIRWYEQYF
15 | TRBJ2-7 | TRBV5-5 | CASSLMTSGGNEQYF
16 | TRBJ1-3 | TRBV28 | CASSILDRAPGNTIYF
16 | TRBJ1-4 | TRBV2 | CASSEASPGNYEKLFF
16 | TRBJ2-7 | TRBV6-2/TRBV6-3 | CASSYPPLADSSEQYF
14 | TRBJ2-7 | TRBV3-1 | CASSRGRGTYEQYF
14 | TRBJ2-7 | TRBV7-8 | CASSPYTSPYEQYF
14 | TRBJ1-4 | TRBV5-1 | CASRPDATNEKLFF
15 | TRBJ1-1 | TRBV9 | CASSVGQGMNTEAFF
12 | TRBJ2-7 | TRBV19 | CASNAGGDEQYF
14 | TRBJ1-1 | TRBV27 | CASSSRRENTEAFF
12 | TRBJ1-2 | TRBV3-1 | CASSQVGAGYTF
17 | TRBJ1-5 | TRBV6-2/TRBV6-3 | CASSLRDSKNSNQPQHF
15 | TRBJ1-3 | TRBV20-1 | CSALDVSWSGNTIYF
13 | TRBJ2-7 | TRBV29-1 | CSVNSGSKYEQYF
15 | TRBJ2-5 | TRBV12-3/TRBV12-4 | CASSLGTGGMKTQYF
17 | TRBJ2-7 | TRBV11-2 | CASSPRAASTTNYEQYF
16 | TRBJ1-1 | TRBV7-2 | CASSPRQVAMNTEAFF
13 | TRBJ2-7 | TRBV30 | CAWSGGPTFGKYF